The 27 T cell receptor beta chains below come from one sample, sequenced in a study of synovial regulatory T cells in juvenile arthritis. Using immunoSEQ multiplex PCR, the repertoire was profiled, and TCRdb retains in-frame clones only, with some absent. The ten most abundant clones cover roughly 1.9% of a sample with 9,500 to 10,000 clones. The sequenced sample was Treg cells from blood. Subset here: remaining (HLA-DR-negative) circulating blood Treg cells. All receptors come from a donor aged 2-35 years with juvenile idiopathic arthritis.

The chain is built from TRBV5-6 and TRBJ2-3; checking the TCRdb D call of TRBD1 is not possible without DNA. The CDR3 consists of 15 residues. The record lacks a DNA sequence. Germline values: CDR1 SGHDT, CDR2 YYEEEE. CDR3 residues: CASSSLTGGTDTQYF.

The V and J genes are TRBV5-1 and TRBJ1-1. The CDR3 spans 17 residues. The record lacks a DNA sequence. Germline V gene data show CDR1 as SGHRS and CDR2 as YFSETQ. CDR3 protein: CASSLRGGDTSNTEAFF.

The chain employs TRBV7-9 and TRBJ1-2. CDR3 length: 14 residues. A DNA sequence was not provided. In germline, CDR1 is SEHNR, CDR2 FQNEAQ (reference sequence). The CDR3 protein is CASTNERRNYGYTF.

The gene calls are TRBV2 and TRBJ1-2; TCRdb gives TRBD1 as the D gene, but with no DNA this cannot be confirmed. Germline V gene sequence: CDR1 SNHLY, CDR2 FYNNEI. The CDR3 runs to 14 residues. No DNA sequence is on record. CDR3 in amino acids: CASKDTKANYGYTF.

This chain's CDR3 is CASSLDEGVAAFF. The rearrangement links TRBV7-2 to TRBJ1-1; no DNA is available, so the TRBD1 call from TCRdb remains unchecked. Per the germline V gene, CDR1 is SGHTA and CDR2 is FQGNSA. The CDR3 consists of 13 residues. There is no recorded DNA.

The chain carries TRBV25-1 and TRBJ2-7; TCRdb designates TRBD1, a call that cannot be tested without DNA. The CDR3 consists of 14 residues. The protein alone is recorded here. Germline V gives CDR1 MGHDK, CDR2 SYGVNS. CDR3 sequence: CASRRTGATYEQYF.

The CDR3 loop is CASSIAGVIKNIQYF. V gene TRBV19 combines with J gene TRBJ2-4; TCRdb returns TRBD2, unconfirmable since there is no DNA. The germline V gene has CDR1 LNHDA and CDR2 SQIVND (reference sequence). The CDR3 sequence is 15 residues long. DNA for this receptor is not on file.

The chain recombines TRBV6-5 with TRBJ2-1; TCRdb designates TRBD2, a call that cannot be tested without DNA. This CDR3 is built from 15 residues. No DNA is given. Germline V gives CDR1 MNHEY, CDR2 SVGAGI. This chain's CDR3 is CASSREPGGKNEQFF.

The chain has TRBV5-1 and TRBJ1-1. The germline gives CDR1 SGHRS, CDR2 YFSETQ. The CDR3 extends over 15 amino acids. DNA is not on record. The CDR3 sequence: CASSLDSSPYTEAFF.

V is TRBV7-2 and J is TRBJ1-1; TCRdb returns TRBD1, unconfirmable since there is no DNA. The CDR3 contains 15 residues. No DNA is given. Germline V gene sequence: CDR1 SGHTA, CDR2 FQGNSA. The CDR3 reads CASSQPTGGLGEAFF.

By frequency, this clone is medium-sized. This chain joins TRBV6-6 and TRBJ1-4. CDR3 length equals 14 residues. The protein alone is recorded here. Germline V gene lookup returns CDR1 MNHNY and CDR2 SVGAGI (reference sequence). CDR3 sequence reads: CASSYSGTWEKLFF.

This CDR3 is CASSTGDGGYTF. This chain connects TRBV2 to TRBJ1-2; TCRdb proposes TRBD1, but this gene call is untestable without DNA. Per germline, CDR1 SNHLY and CDR2 FYNNEI. The CDR3 is made up of 12 amino acids. No coding sequence is recorded.

The chain uses TRBV19 and TRBJ2-5. The CDR3 totals 13 residues. No nucleotide data were recorded. The germline V gene encodes CDR1 LNHDA and CDR2 SQIVND (reference sequence). The CDR3 protein is CASSNSDRETQYF.

The chain couples TRBV30 to TRBJ2-7; the D call from TCRdb, TRBD1, cannot be confirmed without DNA. Germline V lookup: CDR1 GTSNPN, CDR2 SVGIG (reference sequence). This CDR3 region has 16 residues. No DNA appears here. CDR3 protein: CAWDTTWDRGLREQYF.

This sequence joins TRBV7-9 and TRBJ1-1; TCRdb indicates TRBD1, and absent DNA this call remains unverified. The CDR3 loop spans 14 amino acids. No DNA sequence is on record. Germline values: CDR1 SEHNR, CDR2 FQNEAQ (reference sequence). CDR3 region: CASSHLDRRTEAFF.

The chain uses TRBV7-2 and TRBJ2-5; TCRdb picks TRBD2, but there is no DNA to check that call. Germline CDR1 and CDR2: SGHTA and FQGNSA. There are 14 residues in the CDR3. The protein alone is recorded here. Here the CDR3 reads CASSFSPNGETQYF.

The chain recombines TRBV28 with TRBJ2-6; TCRdb picks TRBD2, but there is no DNA to check that call. Germline V gives CDR1 MDHEN, CDR2 SYDVKM. This CDR3 comprises 14 residues. The DNA sequence is not available. This CDR3 is CASSRYSGANVLTF.

The chain employs TRBV19 and TRBJ2-5; as DNA is missing, the TRBD2 call by TCRdb cannot be tested. In germline, CDR1 is LNHDA, CDR2 SQIVND (reference sequence). The CDR3 loop spans 15 amino acids. The DNA is unrecorded. CDR3 sequence reads: CASSRGRLDQETQYF.

The chain combines TRBV27 with TRBJ1-5; lacking DNA, the TRBD1 call made by TCRdb goes unchecked. The CDR3 covers 14 residues. Nucleotide data are not available. Germline assignment: CDR1 MNHEY and CDR2 SMNVEV (reference sequence). CDR3 sequence reads: CASSPGYGNQPQHF.

The rearrangement uses TRBV9 and TRBJ2-7; TCRdb returns TRBD2, unconfirmable since there is no DNA. CDR3 length equals 15 residues. DNA is not recorded here. The germline gives CDR1 SGDLS, CDR2 YYNGEE. CDR3 loop: CASSIEPTLTYEQYF.

By frequency, this clone is medium-sized (0.01 to 0.1%). The chain uses TRBV7-2 and TRBJ1-3; the TCRdb D gene call, TRBD1, has no DNA to confirm it. Germline CDR1 reads SGHTA; CDR2 reads FQGNSA. There are 16 residues in the CDR3. Nucleotide data are not available. Here the CDR3 reads CASSLIRGPSGNTIYF.

The genes are TRBV7-8 and TRBJ1-5; TCRdb indicates TRBD1, and absent DNA this call remains unverified. Germline assignment: CDR1 SGHVS and CDR2 FQNEAQ. The CDR3 is made up of 17 amino acids. No DNA accompanies this entry. The chain's CDR3 is CASSSPRQGASNQPQHF.

The V call is TRBV12-5, the J call TRBJ1-3. Germline CDR1 reads LGHNT; CDR2 reads FRNRAP. This CDR3 region has 16 residues. DNA was not recorded. The CDR3 loop reads CASGLGLGESGNTIYF.

This chain connects TRBV12-5 to TRBJ1-5. The CDR3 is 12 amino acids. Only the protein is available. CDR1 LGHNT and CDR2 FRNRAP come from the germline V gene. CDR3 loop: CASGFYLPPQHF.

This chain uses TRBV6-1 with TRBJ1-1. The CDR3 is made up of 13 amino acids. No DNA accompanies this entry. Germline V gene lookup returns CDR1 MNHNS and CDR2 SASEGT. CDR3: CASSTGPVGRAFF.

This rearrangement joins TRBV4-1 to TRBJ1-4; the TCRdb call, TRBD1, lacks DNA for checking. The germline CDR1 and CDR2 sequences are MGHRA and YSYEKL. The CDR3 length is 19 residues. No DNA accompanies this entry. The CDR3 is CASSQALGQGAASNEKLFF.

V usage is TRBV29-1 and J usage is TRBJ2-3; TCRdb designates TRBD1, a call that cannot be tested without DNA. CDR1 is SQVTM and CDR2 is ANQGSEA in the germline V gene. This CDR3 contains 12 residues. The record lacks a DNA sequence. The CDR3 protein is CSVDRETDTQYF.